The rows below give T cell receptor beta chains drawn from one sample of a study of Graves' ophthalmopathy and Graves' hyperthyroidism. TCRdb passed the multiplex PCR reads through MiXCR, listing each CDR3 protein once. The sample lists about 740,000 distinct CDR3 sequences; about 44% were seen once. Sequenced input: peripheral blood. Source of these receptors: an adult man with Graves' ophthalmopathy. Both conserved end residues are part of each CDR3. Each record gives: D gene, clone size, J gene, V gene, CDR3 protein, CDR3 DNA. The D gene is left open where the match is weak. Expanded clones are given a class, and other clones once, few, many or no size at all.

D: TRBD2
size: .
J: TRBJ2-7
V: TRBV20-1
CDR3: CSARLVAGASYEQYF
DNA: TGCAGTGCTAGATTAGTAGCGGGAGCTTCCTACGAGCAGTACTTC

D: .
size: many
J: TRBJ1-2
V: TRBV2
CDR3: CARTGSGYTF
DNA: TGTGCCAGAACAGGGTCTGGCTACACCTTC

D: .
size: many
J: TRBJ2-5
V: TRBV5-1
CDR3: CASHGTPQETQYF
DNA: TGCGCCAGCCACGGGACACCTCAAGAGACCCAGTACTTC

D: TRBD2
size: .
J: TRBJ2-7
V: TRBV20-1
CDR3: CSARIAGEGRYEQYF
DNA: TGCAGTGCCCGAATAGCCGGGGAGGGTCGGTACGAGCAGTACTTC

D: .
size: once
J: TRBJ1-2
V: TRBV20-1
CDR3: CSVRPEGYTF
DNA: TGCAGTGTGCGTCCGGAGGGCTACACCTTC

D: TRBD2
size: .
J: TRBJ2-5
V: TRBV10-3
CDR3: CAIIKSGTPSQETQYF
DNA: TGTGCCATCATCAAGAGCGGGACGCCGAGTCAAGAGACCCAGTACTTC

D: TRBD1
size: .
J: TRBJ1-5
V: TRBV24-1
CDR3: CASSGQARTGDQPQHF
DNA: TGTGCCAGCAGTGGACAAGCCAGGACAGGGGATCAGCCCCAGCATTTT

D: .
size: few
J: TRBJ2-7
V: TRBV9
CDR3: CASSVGGFSYEQYF
DNA: TGTGCCAGCAGCGTAGGGGGCTTCTCCTACGAGCAGTACTTC

D: TRBD2
size: .
J: TRBJ2-7
V: TRBV4-3
CDR3: CASSQAGTSIYEQYF
DNA: TGCGCCAGCAGCCAGGCCGGGACTAGCATTTACGAGCAGTACTTC

D: TRBD1
size: .
J: TRBJ1-5
V: TRBV2
CDR3: CASSETGRGFQPQHF
DNA: TGTGCCAGCAGTGAAACGGGCAGGGGGTTTCAGCCCCAGCATTTT

D: .
size: .
J: TRBJ1-5
V: TRBV24-1
CDR3: CATSGDGSSFQHF
DNA: TGTGCCACCAGTGGGGACGGGTCCTCTTTCCAGCATTTT

D: TRBD1
size: few
J: TRBJ1-6
V: TRBV7-9
CDR3: CASSLVDRWDRGNSPLHF
DNA: TGTGCCAGCAGCTTGGTGGATCGATGGGACAGGGGTAATTCACCCCTCCACTTT

D: .
size: few
J: TRBJ2-3
V: TRBV7-9
CDR3: CASSLVAITDTQYF
DNA: TGTGCCAGCAGCTTAGTAGCCATCACAGATACGCAGTATTTT

D: TRBD1
size: many
J: TRBJ2-6
V: TRBV2
CDR3: CASSQTGAGANVLTF
DNA: TGTGCCAGCAGTCAGACAGGGGCTGGGGCCAACGTCCTGACTTTC

D: TRBD2
size: few
J: TRBJ2-5
V: TRBV7-9
CDR3: CASSLETSGKFRETQYF
DNA: TGTGCCAGCAGCTTAGAGACTAGCGGGAAATTCAGAGAGACCCAGTACTTC

D: .
size: .
J: TRBJ2-2
V: TRBV20-1
CDR3: CSASRGSMSTGELFF
DNA: TGCAGTGCAAGCAGGGGCTCGATGAGCACCGGGGAGCTGTTTTTT

D: .
size: few
J: TRBJ1-6
V: TRBV20-1
CDR3: CSTRPIGSPLHF
DNA: TGCAGTACTAGGCCCATAGGTTCACCCCTCCACTTT

D: .
size: few
J: TRBJ2-5
V: TRBV29-1
CDR3: CSVPDFPGQETQYF
DNA: TGCAGCGTTCCGGACTTCCCCGGGCAAGAGACCCAGTACTTC

D: TRBD1
size: .
J: TRBJ1-1
V: TRBV5-1
CDR3: CASSSGQGAAEAFF
DNA: TGCGCCAGCAGTTCGGGACAGGGGGCGGCTGAAGCTTTCTTT

D: .
size: .
J: TRBJ2-1
V: TRBV25-1
CDR3: CASSRTVSSYNEQFF
DNA: TGTGCCAGCAGTCGGACCGTAAGCTCCTACAATGAGCAGTTCTTC

D: TRBD1
size: .
J: TRBJ2-7
V: TRBV10-1
CDR3: CASMFRGRVYEQYF
DNA: TGCGCCAGCATGTTCAGGGGGCGCGTCTACGAGCAGTACTTC

D: TRBD1
size: .
J: TRBJ1-1
V: TRBV7-9
CDR3: CASSFSQGVLGEAFF
DNA: TGTGCCAGCAGCTTTTCACAGGGGGTCCTAGGTGAAGCTTTCTTT

D: TRBD1
size: few
J: TRBJ1-2
V: TRBV19
CDR3: CASTTGGEGGYTF
DNA: TGTGCCAGTACGACAGGGGGCGAAGGTGGCTACACCTTC

D: .
size: few
J: TRBJ1-1
V: TRBV24-1
CDR3: CATDQGPPRENTEAFF
DNA: TGTGCCACCGATCAAGGACCCCCCCGGGAGAACACTGAAGCTTTCTTT

D: .
size: .
J: TRBJ2-2
V: TRBV9
CDR3: CASSQGMGGPANTGELFF
DNA: TGTGCCAGCAGCCAAGGGATGGGGGGCCCAGCGAACACCGGGGAGCTGTTTTTT

D: TRBD2
size: .
J: TRBJ2-7
V: TRBV5-4
CDR3: CASSERDGTYEQYF
DNA: TGTGCCAGCAGCGAGCGGGACGGTACCTACGAGCAGTACTTC

D: TRBD2
size: few
J: TRBJ2-2
V: TRBV28
CDR3: CASSPGGKNTGELFF
DNA: TGTGCCAGCAGCCCGGGGGGGAAGAACACCGGGGAGCTGTTTTTT

D: .
size: .
J: TRBJ1-4
V: TRBV6-6
CDR3: CASSEDIGEKLFF
DNA: TGTGCCAGCAGTGAAGACATAGGAGAAAAACTGTTTTTT

D: .
size: .
J: TRBJ2-7
V: TRBV20-1
CDR3: CSARIRKKSSYEQYF
DNA: TGCAGTGCTAGGATCCGCAAAAAGAGCTCCTACGAGCAGTACTTC

D: .
size: many
J: TRBJ2-7
V: TRBV7-2
CDR3: CASSLGRGYEQYF
DNA: TGTGCCAGCAGCTTAGGGCGGGGCTACGAGCAGTACTTC

D: TRBD1
size: .
J: TRBJ2-7
V: TRBV7-9
CDR3: CASSSQGQGWYEQYF
DNA: TGTGCCAGCAGCTCACAGGGACAGGGGTGGTACGAGCAGTACTTC

D: TRBD1
size: few
J: TRBJ1-5
V: TRBV10-2
CDR3: CASGPPGQGLQPQHF
DNA: TGTGCCAGCGGCCCGCCGGGACAGGGGTTACAGCCCCAGCATTTT

D: .
size: .
J: TRBJ2-2
V: TRBV20-1
CDR3: CSASASNTGELFF
DNA: TGCAGTGCTAGTGCGTCGAACACCGGGGAGCTGTTTTTT

D: .
size: many
J: TRBJ1-1
V: TRBV7-9
CDR3: CASSLSGNTEAFF
DNA: TGTGCCAGCAGCTTATCCGGGAACACTGAAGCTTTCTTT

D: TRBD1
size: once
J: TRBJ1-1
V: TRBV29-1
CDR3: CSVVTGGTTEAFF
DNA: TGCAGCGTTGTAACAGGGGGGACCACTGAAGCTTTCTTT

D: .
size: .
J: TRBJ1-3
V: TRBV6-1
CDR3: CASSTNRAVEGNTIYF
DNA: TGTGCCAGCAGTACAAACAGGGCGGTAGAAGGAAACACCATATATTTT

D: .
size: many
J: TRBJ2-5
V: TRBV19
CDR3: CASTQEGTQYF
DNA: TGTGCCAGTACCCAGGAGGGGACCCAGTACTTC

D: TRBD1
size: .
J: TRBJ1-1
V: TRBV9
CDR3: CASSVGALGQFDDTEAFF
DNA: TGTGCCAGCAGCGTAGGGGCTTTGGGACAGTTCGATGACACTGAAGCTTTCTTT

D: TRBD2
size: many
J: TRBJ2-6
V: TRBV2
CDR3: CASTAGVTSGANVLTF
DNA: TGTGCCAGCACTGCGGGAGTTACCTCTGGGGCCAACGTCCTGACTTTC

D: .
size: .
J: TRBJ2-5
V: TRBV19
CDR3: CASSPDAQGNQETQYF
DNA: TGTGCCAGTAGTCCCGACGCACAGGGCAACCAAGAGACCCAGTACTTC

D: .
size: .
J: TRBJ2-7
V: TRBV12-3/TRBV12-4
CDR3: CASSRVLALNEQYF
DNA: TGTGCCAGCAGCCGCGTTTTAGCGCTGAACGAGCAGTACTTC

D: TRBD1
size: .
J: TRBJ1-2
V: TRBV12-3/TRBV12-4
CDR3: CASSRGTGWGYGYTF
DNA: TGTGCCAGCAGTCGCGGGACAGGGTGGGGCTATGGCTACACCTTC

D: .
size: .
J: TRBJ2-2
V: TRBV6-5
CDR3: CASSPAYAGELFF
DNA: TGTGCCAGCAGTCCGGCATACGCCGGGGAGCTGTTTTTT

D: TRBD1
size: many
J: TRBJ1-2
V: TRBV29-1
CDR3: CSVAGTEPNYGYTF
DNA: TGCAGCGTTGCTGGGACAGAGCCTAACTATGGCTACACCTTC

D: .
size: few
J: TRBJ2-7
V: TRBV9
CDR3: CASSVAAVPSYEQYF
DNA: TGTGCCAGCAGCGTAGCTGCCGTCCCCAGTTACGAGCAGTACTTC

D: .
size: .
J: TRBJ1-2
V: TRBV7-9
CDR3: CASSLGWQKRFYGYTF
DNA: TGTGCCAGCAGCTTAGGTTGGCAGAAAAGGTTCTATGGCTACACCTTC

D: .
size: .
J: TRBJ1-2
V: TRBV25-1
CDR3: CASSLGPIVRRKYGYTF
DNA: TGTGCCAGCAGTTTAGGGCCCATTGTCAGACGAAAATATGGCTACACCTTC

D: TRBD1
size: .
J: TRBJ2-7
V: TRBV9
CDR3: CASSVARDRVSYEQYF
DNA: TGTGCCAGCAGCGTGGCCCGGGACAGGGTCAGCTACGAGCAGTACTTC

D: TRBD1
size: few
J: TRBJ2-5
V: TRBV12-3/TRBV12-4
CDR3: CASRDRGRGETQYF
DNA: TGTGCCAGCAGGGACAGGGGAAGAGGAGAGACCCAGTACTTC

D: .
size: many
J: TRBJ2-5
V: TRBV29-1
CDR3: CSVGSRQETQYF
DNA: TGCAGCGTTGGTTCACGCCAAGAGACCCAGTACTTC

D: .
size: many
J: TRBJ1-1
V: TRBV2
CDR3: CASSGSRQAFF
DNA: TGTGCCAGCAGTGGATCCCGCCAAGCTTTCTTT